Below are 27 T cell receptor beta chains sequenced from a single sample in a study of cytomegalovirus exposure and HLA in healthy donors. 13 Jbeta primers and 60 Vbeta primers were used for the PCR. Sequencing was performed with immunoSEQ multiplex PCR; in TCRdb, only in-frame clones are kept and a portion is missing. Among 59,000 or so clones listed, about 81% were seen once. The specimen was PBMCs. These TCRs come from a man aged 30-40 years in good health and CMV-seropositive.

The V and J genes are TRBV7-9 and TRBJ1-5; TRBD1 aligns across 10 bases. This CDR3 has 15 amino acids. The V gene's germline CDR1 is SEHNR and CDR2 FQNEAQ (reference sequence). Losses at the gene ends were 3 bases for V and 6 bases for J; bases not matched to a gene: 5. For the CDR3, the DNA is TGTGCCAGCAGCTTGACAGGGGGCAATGGTCAGCCCCAGCATTTT. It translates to CASSLTGGNGQPQHF.

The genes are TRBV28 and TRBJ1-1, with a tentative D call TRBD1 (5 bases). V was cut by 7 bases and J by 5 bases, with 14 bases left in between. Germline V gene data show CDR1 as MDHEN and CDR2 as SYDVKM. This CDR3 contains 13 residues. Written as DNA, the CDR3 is TGTGCCAGCAAATGGGGGGTGGGTACTGAAGCTTTCTTT. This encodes CASKWGVGTEAFF.

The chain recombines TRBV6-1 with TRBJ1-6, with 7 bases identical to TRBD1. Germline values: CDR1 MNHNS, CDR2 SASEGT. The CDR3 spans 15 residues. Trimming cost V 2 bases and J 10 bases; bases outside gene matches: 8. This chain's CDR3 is CASSERTGLGSPLHF. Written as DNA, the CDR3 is TGTGCCAGCAGTGAACGGACAGGATTAGGGTCACCCCTCCACTTT.

The CDR3 here is CASSATGLFTEAFF. In nucleotides, the CDR3 is TGTGCCAGTAGTGCGACAGGGCTTTTCACTGAAGCTTTCTTT. The rearrangement uses TRBV19 and TRBJ1-1, with TRBD1 identical over 7 bases. V shed 5 bases and J 4 bases; nucleotides not matched to a gene: 7. CDR3 length: 14 amino acids. CDR1 is LNHDA and CDR2 is SQIVND in the germline V gene (reference sequence). Based on the CDR3 plus reference TRBV19 and TRBJ1-1, the full variable domain is DGGITQSPKYLFRKEGQNVTLSCEQNLNHDAMYWYRQDPGQGLRLIYYSQIVNDFQKGDIAEGYSVSREKKESFPLTVTSAQKNPTAFYLCASSATGLFTEAFFGQGTRLTVV.

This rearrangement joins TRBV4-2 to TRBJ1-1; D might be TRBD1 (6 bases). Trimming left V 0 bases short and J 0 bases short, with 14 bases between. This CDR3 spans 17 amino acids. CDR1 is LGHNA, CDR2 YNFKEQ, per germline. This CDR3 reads CASSQDGDRYMNTEAFF. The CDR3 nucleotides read TGTGCCAGCAGCCAAGACGGCGACAGGTATATGAACACTGAAGCTTTCTTT.

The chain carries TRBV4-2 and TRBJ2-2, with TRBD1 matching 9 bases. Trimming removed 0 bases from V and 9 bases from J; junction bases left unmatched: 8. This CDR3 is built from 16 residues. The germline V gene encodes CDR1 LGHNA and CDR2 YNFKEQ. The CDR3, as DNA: TGTGCCAGCAGCCAAGATCGTGACAGGGGGAACCGGGAGCTGTTTTTT. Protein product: CASSQDRDRGNRELFF.

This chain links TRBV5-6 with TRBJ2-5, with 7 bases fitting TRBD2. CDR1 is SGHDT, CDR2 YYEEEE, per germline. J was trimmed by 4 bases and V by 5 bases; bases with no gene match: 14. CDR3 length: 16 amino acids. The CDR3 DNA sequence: TGTGCCAGCAGTTCTATAGCGGGCAATTTAGGAGAGACCCAGTACTTC. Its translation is CASSSIAGNLGETQYF.

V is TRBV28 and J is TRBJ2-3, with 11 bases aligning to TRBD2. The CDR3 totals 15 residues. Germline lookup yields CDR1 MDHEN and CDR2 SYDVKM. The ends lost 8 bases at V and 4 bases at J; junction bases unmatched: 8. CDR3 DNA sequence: TGTGCCAGCCTACTCCCGGGACTAGCGGCAGATACGCAGTATTTT. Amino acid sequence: CASLLPGLAADTQYF. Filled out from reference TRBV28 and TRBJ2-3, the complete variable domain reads DVKVTQSSRYLVKRTGEKVFLECVQDMDHENMFWYRQDPGLGLRLIYFSYDVKMKEKGDIPEGYSVSREKKERFSLILESASTNQTSMYLCASLLPGLAADTQYFGPGTRLTVL.

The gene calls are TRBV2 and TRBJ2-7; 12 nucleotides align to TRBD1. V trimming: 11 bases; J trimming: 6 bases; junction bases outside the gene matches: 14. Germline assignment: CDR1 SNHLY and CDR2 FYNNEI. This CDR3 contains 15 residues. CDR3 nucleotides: TGTGCCCAAAGACTGGGGACAGGGGGCCAGGGCGAGCAGTACTTC. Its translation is CAQRLGTGGQGEQYF.

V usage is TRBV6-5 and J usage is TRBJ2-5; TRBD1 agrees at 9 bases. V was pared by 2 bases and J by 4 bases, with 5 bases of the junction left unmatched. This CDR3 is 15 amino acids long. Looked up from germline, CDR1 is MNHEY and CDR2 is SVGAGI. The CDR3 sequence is CASSYIRTGAETQYF. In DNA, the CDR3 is TGTGCCAGCAGTTACATCCGGACAGGGGCAGAGACCCAGTACTTC.

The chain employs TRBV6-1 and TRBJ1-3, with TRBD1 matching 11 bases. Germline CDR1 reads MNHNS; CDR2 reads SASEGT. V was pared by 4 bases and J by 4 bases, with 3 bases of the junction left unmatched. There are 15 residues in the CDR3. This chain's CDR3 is CASSADRGQGNTIYF. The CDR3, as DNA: TGTGCCAGCAGTGCGGACAGGGGGCAAGGAAACACCATATATTTT.

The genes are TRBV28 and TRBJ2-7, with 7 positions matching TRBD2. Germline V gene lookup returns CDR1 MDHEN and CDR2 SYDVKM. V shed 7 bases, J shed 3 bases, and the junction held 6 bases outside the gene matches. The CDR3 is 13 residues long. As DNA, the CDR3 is TGTGCCAGCAATGGACTAGGGAGCTACGAGCAGTACTTC. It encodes CASNGLGSYEQYF.

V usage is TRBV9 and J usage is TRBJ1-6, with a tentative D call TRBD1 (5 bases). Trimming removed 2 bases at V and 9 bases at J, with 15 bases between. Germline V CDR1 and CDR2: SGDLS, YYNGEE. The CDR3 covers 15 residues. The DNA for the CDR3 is TGTGCCAGCAGCGTCGGGCAGGCGGGGGTTTCACCCCTCCACTTT. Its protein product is CASSVGQAGVSPLHF.

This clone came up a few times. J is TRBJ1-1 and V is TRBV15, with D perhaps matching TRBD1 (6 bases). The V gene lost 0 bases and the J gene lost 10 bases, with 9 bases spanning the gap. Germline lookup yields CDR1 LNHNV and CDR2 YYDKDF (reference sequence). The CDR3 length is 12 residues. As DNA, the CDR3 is TGTGCCACCAGCAGAGATCAGGACAGAGCTTTCTTT. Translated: CATSRDQDRAFF.

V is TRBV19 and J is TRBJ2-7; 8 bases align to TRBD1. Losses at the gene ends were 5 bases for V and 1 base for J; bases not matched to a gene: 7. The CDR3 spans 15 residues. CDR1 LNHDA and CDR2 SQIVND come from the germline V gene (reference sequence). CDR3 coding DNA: TGTGCCAGTAGTGCCGGGACAGGCCCGTCCTACGAGCAGTACTTC. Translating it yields CASSAGTGPSYEQYF.

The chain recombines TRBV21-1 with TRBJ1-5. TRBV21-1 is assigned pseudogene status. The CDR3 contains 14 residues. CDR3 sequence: CASSKGSGGQPQHF. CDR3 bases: TGTGCCAGCAGCAAAGGATCTGGCGGTCAGCCCCAGCATTTT.

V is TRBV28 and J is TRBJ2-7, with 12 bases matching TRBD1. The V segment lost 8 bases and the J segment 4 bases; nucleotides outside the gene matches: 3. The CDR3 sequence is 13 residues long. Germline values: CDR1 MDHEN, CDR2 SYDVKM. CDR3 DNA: TGTGCCAGCGGGACAGGGGGCAGGTACGAGCAGTACTTC. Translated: CASGTGGRYEQYF.

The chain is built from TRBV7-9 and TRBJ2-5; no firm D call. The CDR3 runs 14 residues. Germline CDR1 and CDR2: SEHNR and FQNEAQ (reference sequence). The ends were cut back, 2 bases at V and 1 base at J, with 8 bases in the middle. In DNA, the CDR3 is TGTGCCAGCAGCTTACCGCCAGGCCAAGAGACCCAGTACTTC. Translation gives CASSLPPGQETQYF.

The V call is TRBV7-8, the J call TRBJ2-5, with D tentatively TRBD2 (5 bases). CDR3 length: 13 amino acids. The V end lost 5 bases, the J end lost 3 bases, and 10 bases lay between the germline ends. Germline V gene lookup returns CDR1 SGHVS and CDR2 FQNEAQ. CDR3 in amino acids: CASSLGVKETQYF. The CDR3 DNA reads TGTGCCAGCAGCCTGGGAGTAAAAGAGACCCAGTACTTC.

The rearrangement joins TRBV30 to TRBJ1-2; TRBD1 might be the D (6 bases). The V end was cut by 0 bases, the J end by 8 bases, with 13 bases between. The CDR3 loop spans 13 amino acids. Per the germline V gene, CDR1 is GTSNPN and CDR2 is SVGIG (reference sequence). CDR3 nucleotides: TGTGCCTGGAGTGTCCAGGGGATGGGGGGCTACACCTTC. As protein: CAWSVQGMGGYTF. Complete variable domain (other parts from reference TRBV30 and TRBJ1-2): SQTIHQWPATLVQPVGSPLSLECTVEGTSNPNLYWYRQAAGRGLQLLFYSVGIGQISSEVPQNLSASRPQDRQFILSSKKLLLSDSGFYLCAWSVQGMGGYTFGSGTRLTVV.

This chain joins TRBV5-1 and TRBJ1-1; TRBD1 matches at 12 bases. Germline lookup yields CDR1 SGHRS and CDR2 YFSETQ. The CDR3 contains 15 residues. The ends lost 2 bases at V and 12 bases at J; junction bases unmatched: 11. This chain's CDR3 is CASSLTSGTGGLTFF. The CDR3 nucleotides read TGCGCCAGCAGCTTAACCTCCGGGACAGGGGGCTTAACTTTCTTT.

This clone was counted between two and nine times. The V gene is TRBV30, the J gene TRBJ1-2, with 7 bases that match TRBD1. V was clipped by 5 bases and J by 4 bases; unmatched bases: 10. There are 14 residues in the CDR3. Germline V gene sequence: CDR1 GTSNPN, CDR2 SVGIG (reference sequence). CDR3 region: CAWRQGSGRYGYTF. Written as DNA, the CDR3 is TGTGCCTGGCGACAGGGTTCGGGGCGCTATGGCTACACCTTC.

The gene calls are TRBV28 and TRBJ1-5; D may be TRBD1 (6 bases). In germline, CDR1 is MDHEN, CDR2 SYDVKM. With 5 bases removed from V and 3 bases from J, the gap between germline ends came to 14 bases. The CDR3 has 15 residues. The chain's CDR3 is CASSLGQGNNQPQHF. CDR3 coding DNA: TGTGCCAGCAGTCTGGGGCAGGGGAACAATCAGCCCCAGCATTTT.

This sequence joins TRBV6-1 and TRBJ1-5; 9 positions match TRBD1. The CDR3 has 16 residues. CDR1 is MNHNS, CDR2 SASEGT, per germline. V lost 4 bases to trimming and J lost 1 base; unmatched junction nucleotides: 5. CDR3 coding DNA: TGTGCCAGCAGTGGAATGGGACAGGGAAGCAATCAGCCCCAGCATTTT. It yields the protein CASSGMGQGSNQPQHF.

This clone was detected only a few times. In nucleotides, the CDR3 is TGTGCCAGCAGCGTGGGGACAGGGATGTCGGGCGCTTTCTTT. Translated: CASSVGTGMSGAFF. The chain is built from TRBV9 and TRBJ1-1; 9 positions match TRBD1. The V segment lost 2 bases and the J segment 11 bases; nucleotides outside the gene matches: 10. Germline V CDR1 and CDR2: SGDLS, YYNGEE. The CDR3 loop spans 14 amino acids.

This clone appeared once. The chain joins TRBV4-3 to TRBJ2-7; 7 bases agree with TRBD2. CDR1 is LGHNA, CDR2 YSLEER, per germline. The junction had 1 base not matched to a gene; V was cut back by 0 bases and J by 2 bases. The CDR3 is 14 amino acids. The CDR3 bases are TGCGCCAGCAGCCAAGATAGCGGGCCCTACGAGCAGTACTTC. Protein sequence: CASSQDSGPYEQYF.

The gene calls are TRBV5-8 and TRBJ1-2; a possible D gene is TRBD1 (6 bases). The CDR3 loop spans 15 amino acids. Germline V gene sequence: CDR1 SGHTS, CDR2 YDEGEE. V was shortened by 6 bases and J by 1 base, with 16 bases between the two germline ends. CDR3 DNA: TGTGCCAGCACCCCCCGGACAGCCTATAACTATGGCTACACCTTC. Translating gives CASTPRTAYNYGYTF.